Reported below is one T cell receptor (beta chain). Antigen: not known. The germline V gene encodes CDR1 MDHEN and CDR2 SYDVKM. The CDR3 totals 14 residues. The V segment lost 5 bases and the J segment 6 bases; nucleotides outside the gene matches: 4. This specimen comes from a study of T cell repertoires in cytomegalovirus infection. Overall study: Recently identified HLA-C-restricted CMV epitopes and well-studied HLA-B-restricted CMV epitopes were used by the study. Matching HLA type, along with CMV infection, was indicated by public TCR beta signatures.

TCRdb used MiXCR to reprocess the reads, holding one entry per CDR3 protein. The profile shows approximately 990,000 distinct CDR3 sequences, approximately 31% of them singletons. Broader study findings: What dominated the ex vivo response were HLA-C-restricted CMV-specific TCR beta clonotypes.

This clonotype originated in a human donor in good health (CMV status not recorded). Some clones in this sample may be carry-over from other donors' samples. Sequenced here: cultured CD8+ T cells from PBMCs, sampled from culture after CMV antigen stimulation. The chain employs TRBV28 and TRBJ2-2, with 9 bases fitting TRBD2. CDR3 residues: CASSGLAGSGELFF. CDR3 bases: TGTGCCAGCAGTGGGCTAGCGGGGTCCGGGGAGCTGTTTTTT.